This T cell receptor beta chain appears in the sequencing data of a study of cytomegalovirus exposure and HLA in healthy donors. Overall study context: The 100 million to 120 million unique TCR beta sequences, from roughly 170 million T cells, were found by an earlier analysis.

The primer mix had 60 Vbeta and 13 Jbeta primers. Method: immunoSEQ multiplex PCR; TCRdb's copy keeps in-frame clones and lacks some. The sample has 150,000 to 250,000 clones; 82% are singletons. In regard to this clone: What it binds is not known.

Broader study findings: A likely sequencing artifact accounted for one observed cluster of highly shared sequence variants.

The CDR3 length is 14 residues. V lost 7 bases and J lost 4, with 16 bases in between. Germline V gene lookup returns CDR1 SGHRS and CDR2 YFSETQ. Donors in the study were healthy people who gave bone marrow. At collection, donors were nominally healthy, but unrecorded immune exposures were probable. The chain employs TRBV5-1 and TRBJ2-3; D perhaps matches TRBD2 (6 bases). Sequencing input: PBMCs. The receptor was isolated from a woman in her forties or fifties in good health and CMV-seropositive. In DNA form, the CDR3 reads TGCGCCAGCCTCCGGGACTGGAATGCAGATACGCAGTATTTT. It is translated as CASLRDWNADTQYF. Filled out from reference TRBV5-1 and TRBJ2-3, the complete variable domain reads KAGVTQTPRYLIKTRGQQVTLSCSPISGHRSVSWYQQTPGQGLQFLFEYFSETQRNKGNFPGRFSGRQFSNSRSEMNVSTLELGDSALYLCASLRDWNADTQYFGPGTRLTVL.